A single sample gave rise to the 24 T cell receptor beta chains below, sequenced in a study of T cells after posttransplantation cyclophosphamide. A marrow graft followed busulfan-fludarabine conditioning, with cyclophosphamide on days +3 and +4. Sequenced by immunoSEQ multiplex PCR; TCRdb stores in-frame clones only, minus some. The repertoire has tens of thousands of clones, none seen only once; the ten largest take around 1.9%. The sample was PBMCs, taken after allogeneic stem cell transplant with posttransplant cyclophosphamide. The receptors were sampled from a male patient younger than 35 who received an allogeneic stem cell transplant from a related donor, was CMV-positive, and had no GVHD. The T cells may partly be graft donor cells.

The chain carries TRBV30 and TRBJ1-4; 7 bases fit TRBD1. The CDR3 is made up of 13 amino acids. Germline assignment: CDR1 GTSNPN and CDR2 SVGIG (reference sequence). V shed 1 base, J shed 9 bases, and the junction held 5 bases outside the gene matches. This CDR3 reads CAWSARQGQKLFF. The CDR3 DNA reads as TGTGCCTGGAGTGCCAGACAGGGCCAAAAACTGTTTTTT.

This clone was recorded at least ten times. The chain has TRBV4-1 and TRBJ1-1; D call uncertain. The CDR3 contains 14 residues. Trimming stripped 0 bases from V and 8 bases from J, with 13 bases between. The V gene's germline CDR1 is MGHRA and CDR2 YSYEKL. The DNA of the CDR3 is TGCGCCAGCAGCCAAGACTGGCAGGAGGGAGAAGCTTTCTTT. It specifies CASSQDWQEGEAFF.

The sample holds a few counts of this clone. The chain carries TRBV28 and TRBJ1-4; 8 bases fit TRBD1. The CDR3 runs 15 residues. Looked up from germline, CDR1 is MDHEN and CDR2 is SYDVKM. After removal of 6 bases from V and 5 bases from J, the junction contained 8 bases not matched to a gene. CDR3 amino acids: CASRPGTGSNEKLFF. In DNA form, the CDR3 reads TGTGCCAGCAGGCCTGGGACAGGTTCGAATGAAAAACTGTTTTTT.

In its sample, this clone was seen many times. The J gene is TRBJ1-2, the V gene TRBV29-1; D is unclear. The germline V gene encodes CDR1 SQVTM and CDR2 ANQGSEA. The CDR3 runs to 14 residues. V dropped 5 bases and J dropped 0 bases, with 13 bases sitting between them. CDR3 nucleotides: TGCAGCGTTCCCTTACGAAACTCTAACTATGGCTACACCTTC. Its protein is CSVPLRNSNYGYTF. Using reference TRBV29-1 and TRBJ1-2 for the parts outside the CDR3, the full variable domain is SAVISQKPSRDICQRGTSLTIQCQVDSQVTMMFWYRQQPGQSLTLIATANQGSEATYESGFVIDKFPISRPNLTFSTLTVSNMSPEDSSIYLCSVPLRNSNYGYTFGSGTRLTVV.

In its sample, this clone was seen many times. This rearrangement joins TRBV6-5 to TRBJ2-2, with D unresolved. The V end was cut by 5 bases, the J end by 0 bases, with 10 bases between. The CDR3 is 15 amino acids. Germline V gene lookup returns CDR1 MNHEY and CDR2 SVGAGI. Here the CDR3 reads CASSPLATNTGELFF. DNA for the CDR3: TGTGCCAGCAGTCCATTGGCCACGAACACCGGGGAGCTGTTTTTT.

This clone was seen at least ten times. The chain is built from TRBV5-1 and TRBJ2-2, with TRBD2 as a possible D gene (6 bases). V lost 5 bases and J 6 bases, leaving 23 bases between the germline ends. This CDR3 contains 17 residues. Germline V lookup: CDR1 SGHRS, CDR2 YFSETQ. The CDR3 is CASSFPTTSGGPGELFF. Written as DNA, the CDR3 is TGCGCCAGCAGTTTTCCTACGACTAGTGGGGGACCCGGGGAGCTGTTTTTT.

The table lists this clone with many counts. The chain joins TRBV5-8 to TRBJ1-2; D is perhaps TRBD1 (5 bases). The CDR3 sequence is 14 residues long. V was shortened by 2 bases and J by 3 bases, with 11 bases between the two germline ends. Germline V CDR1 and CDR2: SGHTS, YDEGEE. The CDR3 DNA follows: TGTGCCAGCAGCTTACGGACATCCTACTATGGCTACACCTTC. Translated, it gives CASSLRTSYYGYTF.

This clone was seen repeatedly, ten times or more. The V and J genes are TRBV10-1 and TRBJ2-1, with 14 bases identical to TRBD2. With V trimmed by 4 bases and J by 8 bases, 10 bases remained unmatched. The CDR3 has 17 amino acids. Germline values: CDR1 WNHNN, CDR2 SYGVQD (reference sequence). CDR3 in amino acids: CASSAFGTSGSMDEQFF. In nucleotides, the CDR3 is TGCGCCAGCAGTGCCTTCGGGACTAGCGGGAGTATGGATGAGCAGTTCTTC.

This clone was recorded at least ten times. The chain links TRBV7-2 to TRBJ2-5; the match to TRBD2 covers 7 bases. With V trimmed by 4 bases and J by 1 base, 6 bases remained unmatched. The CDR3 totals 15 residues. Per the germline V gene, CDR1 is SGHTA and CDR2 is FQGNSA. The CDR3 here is CASSSRLARQETQYF. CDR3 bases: TGTGCCAGCAGCTCCAGACTAGCCCGCCAAGAGACCCAGTACTTC. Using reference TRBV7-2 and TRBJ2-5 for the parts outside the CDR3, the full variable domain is GAGVSQSPSNKVTEKGKDVELRCDPISGHTALYWYRQSLGQGLEFLIYFQGNSAPDKSGLPSDRFSAERTGGSVSTLTIQRTQQEDSAVYLCASSSRLARQETQYFGPGTRLLVL.

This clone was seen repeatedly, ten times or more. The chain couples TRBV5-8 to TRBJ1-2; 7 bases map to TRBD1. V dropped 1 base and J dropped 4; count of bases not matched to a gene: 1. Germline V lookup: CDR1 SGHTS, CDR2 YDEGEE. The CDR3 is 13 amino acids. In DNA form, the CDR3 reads TGTGCCAGCAGCTTGACAGGGGCCTATGGCTACACCTTC. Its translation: CASSLTGAYGYTF.

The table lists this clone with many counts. As DNA, the CDR3 is TGTGCCAGCAGCTCCTTACCCGCTAGCGGGGCCTACAATGAGCAGTTCTTC. This codes for CASSSLPASGAYNEQFF. The chain couples TRBV11-3 to TRBJ2-1, with 9 bases lining up with TRBD2. V was clipped by 4 bases and J by 2 bases; unmatched bases: 9. The CDR3 spans 17 residues. Looked up from germline, CDR1 is SGHNT and CDR2 is YENEEA.

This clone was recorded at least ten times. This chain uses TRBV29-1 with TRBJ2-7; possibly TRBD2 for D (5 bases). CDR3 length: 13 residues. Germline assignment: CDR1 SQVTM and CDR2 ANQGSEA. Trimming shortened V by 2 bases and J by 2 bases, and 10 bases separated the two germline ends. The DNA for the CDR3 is TGCAGCGTTGAACGGGAAACCCCCTACGAGCAGTACTTC. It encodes CSVERETPYEQYF.

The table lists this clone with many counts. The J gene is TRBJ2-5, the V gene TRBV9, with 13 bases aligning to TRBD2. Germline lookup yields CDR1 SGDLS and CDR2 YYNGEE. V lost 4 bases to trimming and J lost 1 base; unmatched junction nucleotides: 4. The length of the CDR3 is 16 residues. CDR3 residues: CASSLGTSGVQETQYF. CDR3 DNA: TGTGCCAGCAGCCTCGGGACTAGCGGGGTCCAAGAGACCCAGTACTTC. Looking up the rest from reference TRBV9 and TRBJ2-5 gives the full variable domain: DSGVTQTPKHLITATGQRVTLRCSPRSGDLSVYWYQQSLDQGLQFLIQYYNGEERAKGNILERFSAQQFPDLHSELNLSSLELGDSALYFCASSLGTSGVQETQYFGPGTRLLVL.

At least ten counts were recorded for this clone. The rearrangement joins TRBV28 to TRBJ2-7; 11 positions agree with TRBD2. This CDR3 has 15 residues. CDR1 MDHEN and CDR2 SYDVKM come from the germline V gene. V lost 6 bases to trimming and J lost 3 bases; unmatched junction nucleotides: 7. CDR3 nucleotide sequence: TGTGCCAGCAGCTTTCTAGCGGGAGGTAACTACGAGCAGTACTTC. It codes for CASSFLAGGNYEQYF.

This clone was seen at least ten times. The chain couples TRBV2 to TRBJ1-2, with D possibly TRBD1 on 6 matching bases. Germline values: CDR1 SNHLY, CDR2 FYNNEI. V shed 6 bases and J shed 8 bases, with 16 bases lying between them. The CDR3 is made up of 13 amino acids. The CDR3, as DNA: TGTGCCAGCAGGAAACAGGGCTCTGAGGGCTACACCTTC. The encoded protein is CASRKQGSEGYTF.

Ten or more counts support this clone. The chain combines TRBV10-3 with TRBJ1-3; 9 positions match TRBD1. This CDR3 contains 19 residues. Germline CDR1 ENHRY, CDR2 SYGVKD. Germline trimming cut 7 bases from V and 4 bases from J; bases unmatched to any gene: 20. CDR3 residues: CAITQQFPGQGSSGNTIYF. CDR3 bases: TGTGCCATCACCCAGCAATTTCCGGGACAGGGATCCTCCGGAAACACCATATATTTT.

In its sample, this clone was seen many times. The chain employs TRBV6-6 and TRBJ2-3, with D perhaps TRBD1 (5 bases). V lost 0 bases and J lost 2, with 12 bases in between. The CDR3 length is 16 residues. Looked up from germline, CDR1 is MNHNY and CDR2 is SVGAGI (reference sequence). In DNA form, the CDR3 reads TGTGCCAGCAGTTACTCGAACACAGGATACACAGATACGCAGTATTTT. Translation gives CASSYSNTGYTDTQYF.

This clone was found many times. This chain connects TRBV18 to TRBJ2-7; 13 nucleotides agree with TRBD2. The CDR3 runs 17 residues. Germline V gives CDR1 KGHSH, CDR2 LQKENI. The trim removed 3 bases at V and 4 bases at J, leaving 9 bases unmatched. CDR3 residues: CASSPGLAGRMWYEQYF. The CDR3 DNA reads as TGTGCCAGCTCACCGGGACTAGCGGGACGGATGTGGTACGAGCAGTACTTC.

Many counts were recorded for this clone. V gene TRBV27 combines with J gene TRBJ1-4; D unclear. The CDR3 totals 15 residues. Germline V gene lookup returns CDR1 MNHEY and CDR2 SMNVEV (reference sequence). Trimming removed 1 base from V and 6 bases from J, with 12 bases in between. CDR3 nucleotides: TGTGCCAGCAGTTTATACGCGACTTTTGATGAAAAACTGTTTTTT. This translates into CASSLYATFDEKLFF.

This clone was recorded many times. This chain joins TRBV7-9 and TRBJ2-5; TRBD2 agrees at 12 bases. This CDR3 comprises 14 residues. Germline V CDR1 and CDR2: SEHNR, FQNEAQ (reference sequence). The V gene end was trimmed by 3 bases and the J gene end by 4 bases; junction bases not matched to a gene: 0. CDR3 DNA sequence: TGTGCCAGCAGCTTGGGACTAGCGGGAGAGACCCAGTACTTC. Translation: CASSLGLAGETQYF.

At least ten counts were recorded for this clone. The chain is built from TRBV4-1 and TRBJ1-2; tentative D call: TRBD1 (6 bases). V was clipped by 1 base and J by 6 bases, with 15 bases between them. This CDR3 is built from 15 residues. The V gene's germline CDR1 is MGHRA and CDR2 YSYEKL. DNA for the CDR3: TGCGCCAGCAGCCAAGCCGACAGGACCAACAATGGCTACACCTTC. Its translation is CASSQADRTNNGYTF.

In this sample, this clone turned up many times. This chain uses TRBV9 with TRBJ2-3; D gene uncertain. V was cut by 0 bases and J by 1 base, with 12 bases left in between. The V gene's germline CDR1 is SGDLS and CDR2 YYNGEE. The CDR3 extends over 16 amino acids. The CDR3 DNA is TGTGCCAGCAGCGTAGGTTCGGGTATGGGCACAGATACGCAGTATTTT. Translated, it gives CASSVGSGMGTDTQYF. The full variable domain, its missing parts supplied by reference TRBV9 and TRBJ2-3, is DSGVTQTPKHLITATGQRVTLRCSPRSGDLSVYWYQQSLDQGLQFLIQYYNGEERAKGNILERFSAQQFPDLHSELNLSSLELGDSALYFCASSVGSGMGTDTQYFGPGTRLTVL.

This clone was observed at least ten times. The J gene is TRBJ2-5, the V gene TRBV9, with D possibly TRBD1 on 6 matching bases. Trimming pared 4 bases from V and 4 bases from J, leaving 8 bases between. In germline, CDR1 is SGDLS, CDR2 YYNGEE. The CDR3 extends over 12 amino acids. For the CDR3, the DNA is TGTGCCAGCAGCACAGGGTTAGAGACCCAGTACTTC. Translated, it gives CASSTGLETQYF.

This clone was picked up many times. CDR3 nucleotide sequence: TGTGCCAGCAGTCCAGGGGGACCGAACACTGAAGCTTTCTTT. It yields the protein CASSPGGPNTEAFF. The chain uses TRBV6-5 and TRBJ1-1; 7 bases match TRBD1. The CDR3 covers 14 residues. With 5 bases clipped from V and 1 base from J, the junction kept 4 bases outside the gene matches. Per germline, CDR1 MNHEY and CDR2 SVGAGI.